This T cell receptor beta chain emerged from a study of cytomegalovirus exposure and HLA in healthy donors. With respect to this clone: What it recognizes is unknown.

13 Jbeta primers and 60 Vbeta primers were used for the PCR. Here immunoSEQ multiplex PCR was the method, and the copy in TCRdb shows in-frame clones only, minus some. The repertoire consists of 130,000 or so clones, with over 70% occurring once and the leading ten covering approximately 1.5%. Germline V gene lookup returns CDR1 SNHLY and CDR2 FYNNEI. The CDR3 is made up of 14 amino acids. V lost 4 bases and J 2 bases, leaving 9 bases between the germline ends. Findings and caveats of the study: TCR beta V segments were, for the most part, productive about 87% or about 30% of the time in an earlier analysis. For presence/absence analyses, sequencing depth was assumed to be roughly uniform across donors. Investigators reported 150 to 200 TCR beta chains as tied to cytomegalovirus. Common viral pathogens seemed to be connected with several of the most significant clusters, according to a later analysis.

Sequenced: PBMCs. This clonotype originated in a woman in her 40s in good health and CMV-seronegative. The chain combines TRBV2 with TRBJ1-5; D is unclear. The CDR3 sequence is CASSAEVGNQPQHF. The CDR3 DNA follows: TGTGCCAGCAGTGCAGAGGTGGGCAATCAGCCCCAGCATTTT.